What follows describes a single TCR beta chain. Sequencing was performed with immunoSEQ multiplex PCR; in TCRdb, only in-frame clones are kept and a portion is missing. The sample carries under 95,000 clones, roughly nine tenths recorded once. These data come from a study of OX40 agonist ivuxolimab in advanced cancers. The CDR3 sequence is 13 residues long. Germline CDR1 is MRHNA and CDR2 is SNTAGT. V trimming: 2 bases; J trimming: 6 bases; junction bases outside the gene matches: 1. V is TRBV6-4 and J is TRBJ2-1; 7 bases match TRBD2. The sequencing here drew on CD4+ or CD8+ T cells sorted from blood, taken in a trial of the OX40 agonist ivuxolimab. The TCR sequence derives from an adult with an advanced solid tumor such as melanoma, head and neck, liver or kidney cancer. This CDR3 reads CASSDPGGNEQFF. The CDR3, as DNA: TGTGCCAGCAGTGACCCGGGGGGCAATGAGCAGTTCTTC.